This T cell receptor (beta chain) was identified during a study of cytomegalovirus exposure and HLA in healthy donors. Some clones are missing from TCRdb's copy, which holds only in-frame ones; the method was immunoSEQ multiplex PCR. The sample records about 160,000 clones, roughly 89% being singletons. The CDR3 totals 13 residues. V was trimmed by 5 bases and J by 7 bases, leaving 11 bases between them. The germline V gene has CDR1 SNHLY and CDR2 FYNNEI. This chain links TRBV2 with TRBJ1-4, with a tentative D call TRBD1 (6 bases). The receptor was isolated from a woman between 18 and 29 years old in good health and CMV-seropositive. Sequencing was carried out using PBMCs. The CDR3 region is CASSSRGGEKLFF. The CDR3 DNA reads TGTGCCAGCAGTTCGAGGGGGGGTGAAAAACTGTTTTTT. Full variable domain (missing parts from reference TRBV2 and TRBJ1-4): EPEVTQTPSHQVTQMGQEVILRCVPISNHLYFYWYRQILGQKVEFLVSFYNNEISEKSEIFDDQFSVERPDGSNFTLKIRSTKLEDSAMYFCASSSRGGEKLFFGSGTQLSVL.